The TCR beta chain under discussion was sequenced for a study of blood T cell repertoires in COVID-19. The V and J ends lost 4 bases and 5 bases respectively, with 16 bases between them. This CDR3 region has 15 residues. Germline V gene sequence: CDR1 SGHRS, CDR2 YFSETQ. Original analysis: Scientists estimated how many nucleated cells there were by amplifying reference gene primers. Assay: immunoSEQ multiplex PCR; the TCRdb copy retains only in-frame clones and omits some. V and J calls and clone size follow that table, whereas D and trimming were derived from the DNA. The sample yields about 180,000 clones, over 75% seen once. In its sample, this clone was seen a few times.

The sequenced material came from peripheral blood. The genes are TRBV5-1 and TRBJ1-5; D unresolved. This receptor was identified in an older man with COVID-19, enrolled during active disease. The CDR3 reads CASSPQAGSYQPQHF. As DNA, the CDR3 is TGCGCCAGCAGCCCCCAGGCGGGGTCCTATCAGCCCCAGCATTTT.